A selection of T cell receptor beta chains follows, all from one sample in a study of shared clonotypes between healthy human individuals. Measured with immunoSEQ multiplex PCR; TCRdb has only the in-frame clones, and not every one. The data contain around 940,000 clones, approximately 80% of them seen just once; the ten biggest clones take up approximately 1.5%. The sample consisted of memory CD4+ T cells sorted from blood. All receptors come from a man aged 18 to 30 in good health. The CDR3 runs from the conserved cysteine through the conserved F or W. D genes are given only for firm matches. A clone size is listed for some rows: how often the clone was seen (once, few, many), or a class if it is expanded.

DNA: TGTGCCAGCAGTCCCTCTTTCCTGAGGCGGGGGAGGAACACCGGGGAGCTGTTTTTT
CDR3: CASSPSFLRRGRNTGELFF
J: TRBJ2-2
D: TRBD2
size: .
V: TRBV28

DNA: TGTGCCAGCAGTGAATCAGTAGGGGTTGACGAAGCTTTCTTT
CDR3: CASSESVGVDEAFF
J: TRBJ1-1
D: .
size: .
V: TRBV25-1

DNA: TGTGCCAGTAGAGCTAACTATGGCTACACCTTC
CDR3: CASRANYGYTF
J: TRBJ1-2
D: .
size: .
V: TRBV30

DNA: TGTGCAAGGAAGATCAAGACTTGTGGGCAGGCTACCTACGAGCAGTACTTC
CDR3: CARKIKTCGQATYEQYF
J: TRBJ2-7
D: .
size: many
V: TRBV12-2

DNA: TGTGCCAGCAGTCGGTGGGACAGGGAAAATTCACCCCTCCACTTT
CDR3: CASSRWDRENSPLHF
J: TRBJ1-6
D: TRBD1
size: .
V: TRBV6-6

DNA: TGTGCCAGCAGTTTTAGGGGGGATGGCTACACCTTC
CDR3: CASSFRGDGYTF
J: TRBJ1-2
D: .
size: .
V: TRBV27

DNA: TGTGCCAGCAGCTTGCCGGGCAGCTCCTACGAGCAGTACTTC
CDR3: CASSLPGSSYEQYF
J: TRBJ2-7
D: .
size: .
V: TRBV5-6

DNA: TGTGCCAGCAGTGTGTCCCAAGATACGCAGTATTTT
CDR3: CASSVSQDTQYF
J: TRBJ2-3
D: .
size: once
V: TRBV6-1

DNA: TGTGCCAGCAGCTTAGAATTCCTTGGACAGGGAGAGACCCAGTACTTC
CDR3: CASSLEFLGQGETQYF
J: TRBJ2-5
D: TRBD1
size: few
V: TRBV7-8

DNA: TGTGCCAGCAGCTCCGCAGGGGGAACTAATGAAAAACTGTTTTTT
CDR3: CASSSAGGTNEKLFF
J: TRBJ1-4
D: TRBD1
size: few
V: TRBV11-2

DNA: TGCGCCAGCAGAAAAGGGGGTACTAATGAAAAACTGTTTTTT
CDR3: CASRKGGTNEKLFF
J: TRBJ1-4
D: .
size: .
V: TRBV5-1

DNA: TGTGCCTGGAGTGTAAAGGCCTCTGGAGATACGCAGTATTTT
CDR3: CAWSVKASGDTQYF
J: TRBJ2-3
D: .
size: once
V: TRBV30

DNA: TGTGCCAGCAGCTTAGGGACCCCCACAGATACGCAGTATTTT
CDR3: CASSLGTPTDTQYF
J: TRBJ2-3
D: .
size: .
V: TRBV7-9

DNA: TGTGCCAGCAGCCAAGATGCGGGGGGGCTAGACAATGAGCAGTTCTTC
CDR3: CASSQDAGGLDNEQFF
J: TRBJ2-1
D: TRBD2
size: once
V: TRBV4-2

DNA: TGTGCCAGCAGCCCCCCCCGTAGGGAGACCCAGTACTTC
CDR3: CASSPPRRETQYF
J: TRBJ2-5
D: .
size: many
V: TRBV7-9

DNA: TGTGCCTGGAGTAAGGGAGAAGGTTCACCCCTCCACTTT
CDR3: CAWSKGEGSPLHF
J: TRBJ1-6
D: .
size: few
V: TRBV30

DNA: TGTGCCAGCCAACAGGGATTGGGGACAGATACGCAGTATTTT
CDR3: CASQQGLGTDTQYF
J: TRBJ2-3
D: .
size: .
V: TRBV10-3

DNA: TGTGGAGGATCAAACAGCCATACCTCTGGAAACACCATATATTTT
CDR3: CGGSNSHTSGNTIYF
J: TRBJ1-3
D: .
size: .
V: TRBV19

DNA: TGTGCCAGCAGTTTATCGGGGGGGGCCGTCAATGAGCAGTTCTTC
CDR3: CASSLSGGAVNEQFF
J: TRBJ2-1
D: TRBD2
size: .
V: TRBV28

DNA: TGTGCCAGCAGCTTAAGCTTTAGCGGGAGCGTGTTAAGGGAGACCCAGTACTTC
CDR3: CASSLSFSGSVLRETQYF
J: TRBJ2-5
D: TRBD2
size: .
V: TRBV7-2

DNA: TGTGCCAGCAGTGTGACGAGCGGGGACACTGAAGCTTTCTTT
CDR3: CASSVTSGDTEAFF
J: TRBJ1-1
D: .
size: .
V: TRBV6-1

DNA: TGTGCCAGCTCACCGCCGACAGGGGGTACCGGGGAGCTGTTTTTT
CDR3: CASSPPTGGTGELFF
J: TRBJ2-2
D: TRBD1
size: .
V: TRBV18

DNA: TGTGCCAGCAGCTTGGGCAGGAGCTCCTACGAGCAGTACTTC
CDR3: CASSLGRSSYEQYF
J: TRBJ2-7
D: .
size: .
V: TRBV7-9

DNA: TGCGCCAGCAGCCAAGGGGGGGAGGGTCAGCCCCAGCATTTT
CDR3: CASSQGGEGQPQHF
J: TRBJ1-5
D: .
size: .
V: TRBV4-1

DNA: TGTGCCAGCAGTGCTTTGGGTCCTACCTTATTC
CDR3: CASSALGPTLF
J: TRBJ1-2
D: .
size: once
V: TRBV6-1